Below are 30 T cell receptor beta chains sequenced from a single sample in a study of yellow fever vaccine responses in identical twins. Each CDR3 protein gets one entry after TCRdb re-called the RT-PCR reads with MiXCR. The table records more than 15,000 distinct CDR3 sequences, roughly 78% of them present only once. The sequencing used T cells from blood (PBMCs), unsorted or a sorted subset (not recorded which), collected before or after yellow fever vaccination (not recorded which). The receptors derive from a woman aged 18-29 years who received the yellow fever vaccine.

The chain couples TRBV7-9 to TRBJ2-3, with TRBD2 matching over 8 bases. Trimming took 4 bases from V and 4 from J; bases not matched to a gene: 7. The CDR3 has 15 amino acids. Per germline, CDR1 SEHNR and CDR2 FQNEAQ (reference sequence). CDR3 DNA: TGTGCCAGCAGCTGGGGCCCGGGAGGGGCAGATACGCAGTATTTT. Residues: CASSWGPGGADTQYF.

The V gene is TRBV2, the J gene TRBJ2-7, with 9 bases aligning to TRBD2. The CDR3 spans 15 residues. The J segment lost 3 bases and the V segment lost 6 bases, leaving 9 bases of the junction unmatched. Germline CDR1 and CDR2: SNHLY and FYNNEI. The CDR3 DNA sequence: TGTGCCAGCAGAAGACTAGCGGCGATCCGCTACGAGCAGTACTTC. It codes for CASRRLAAIRYEQYF. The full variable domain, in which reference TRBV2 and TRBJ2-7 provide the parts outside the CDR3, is EPEVTQTPSHQVTQMGQEVILRCVPISNHLYFYWYRQILGQKVEFLVSFYNNEISEKSEIFDDQFSVERPDGSNFTLKIRSTKLEDSAMYFCASRRLAAIRYEQYFGPGTRLTVT.

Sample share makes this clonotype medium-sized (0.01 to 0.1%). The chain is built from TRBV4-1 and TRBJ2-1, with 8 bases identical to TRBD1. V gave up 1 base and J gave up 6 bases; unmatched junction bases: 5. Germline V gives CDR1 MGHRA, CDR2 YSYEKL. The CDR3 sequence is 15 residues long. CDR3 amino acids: CASSQVQGAGNEQFF. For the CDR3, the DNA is TGCGCCAGCAGCCAAGTCCAGGGGGCAGGCAATGAGCAGTTCTTC.

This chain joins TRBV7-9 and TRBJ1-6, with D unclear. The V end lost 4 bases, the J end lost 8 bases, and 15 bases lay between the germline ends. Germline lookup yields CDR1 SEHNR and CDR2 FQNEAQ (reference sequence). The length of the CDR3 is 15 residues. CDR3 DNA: TGTGCCAGCAGCTCCCAGACAAGGTCGGATTCACCCCTCCACTTT. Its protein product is CASSSQTRSDSPLHF.

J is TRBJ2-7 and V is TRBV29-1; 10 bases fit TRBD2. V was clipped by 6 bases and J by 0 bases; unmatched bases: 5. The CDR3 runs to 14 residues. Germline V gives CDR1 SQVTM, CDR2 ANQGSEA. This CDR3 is CSVKGLADSYEQYF. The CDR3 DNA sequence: TGCAGCGTCAAAGGACTAGCGGACTCCTACGAGCAGTACTTC.

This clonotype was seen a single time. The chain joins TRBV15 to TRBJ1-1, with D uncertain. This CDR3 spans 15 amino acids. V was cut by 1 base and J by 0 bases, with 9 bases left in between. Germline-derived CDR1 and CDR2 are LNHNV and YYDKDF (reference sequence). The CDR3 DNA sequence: TGTGCCACCAGCAGAGCAGGCGGGGTGAACACTGAAGCTTTCTTT. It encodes CATSRAGGVNTEAFF.

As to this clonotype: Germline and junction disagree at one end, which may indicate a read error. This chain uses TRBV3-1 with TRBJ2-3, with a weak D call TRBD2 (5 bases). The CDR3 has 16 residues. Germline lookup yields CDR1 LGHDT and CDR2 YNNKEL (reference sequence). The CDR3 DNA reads TGTGCCGGCAGTCACGGGGTCAGGCTCCTTACAGATACGCAGTATTTT. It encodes CAGSHGVRLLTDTQYF.

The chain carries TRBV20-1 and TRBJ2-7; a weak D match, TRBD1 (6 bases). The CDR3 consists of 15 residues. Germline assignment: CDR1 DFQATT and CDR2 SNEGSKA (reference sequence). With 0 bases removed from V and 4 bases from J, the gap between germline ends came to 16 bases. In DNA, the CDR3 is TGCAGTGCTAGAGAGGTTGGGCAGGGGTCATACGAGCAGTACTTC. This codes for CSAREVGQGSYEQYF.

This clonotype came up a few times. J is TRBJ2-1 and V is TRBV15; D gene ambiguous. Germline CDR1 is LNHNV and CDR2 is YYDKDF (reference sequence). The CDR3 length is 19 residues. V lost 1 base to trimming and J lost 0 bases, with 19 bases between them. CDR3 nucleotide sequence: TGTGCCACCAGCAGAGGGGTGGCAGGCAAGCGTGACTCCTACAATGAGCAGTTCTTC. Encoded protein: CATSRGVAGKRDSYNEQFF.

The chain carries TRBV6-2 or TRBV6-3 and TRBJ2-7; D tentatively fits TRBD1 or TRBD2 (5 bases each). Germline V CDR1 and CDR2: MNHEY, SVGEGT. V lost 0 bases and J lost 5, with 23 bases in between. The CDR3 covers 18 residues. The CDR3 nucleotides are TGTGCCAGCAGTTACTCGAGGGGCAGGTCTAAGCTGTTGGACGAGCAGTACTTC. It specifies CASSYSRGRSKLLDEQYF.

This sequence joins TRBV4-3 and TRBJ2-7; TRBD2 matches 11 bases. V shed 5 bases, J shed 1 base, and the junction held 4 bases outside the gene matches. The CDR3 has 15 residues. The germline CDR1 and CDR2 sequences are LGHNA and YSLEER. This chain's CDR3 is CASSSTSGSSYEQYF. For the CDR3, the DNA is TGCGCCAGCAGCTCCACTAGCGGGAGTTCCTACGAGCAGTACTTC.

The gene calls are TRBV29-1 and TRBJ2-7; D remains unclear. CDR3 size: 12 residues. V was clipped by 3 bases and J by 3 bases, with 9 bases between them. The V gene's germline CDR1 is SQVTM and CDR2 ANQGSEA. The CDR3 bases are TGCAGCGTTGAGGGCAGAATCTACGAGCAGTACTTC. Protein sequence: CSVEGRIYEQYF.

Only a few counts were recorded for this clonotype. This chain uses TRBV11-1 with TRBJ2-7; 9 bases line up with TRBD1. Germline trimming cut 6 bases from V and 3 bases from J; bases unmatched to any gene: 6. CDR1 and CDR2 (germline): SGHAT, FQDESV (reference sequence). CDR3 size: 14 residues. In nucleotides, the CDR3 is TGTGCCAGCAGTTATTCGGGACAGGGCTACGAGCAGTACTTC. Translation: CASSYSGQGYEQYF. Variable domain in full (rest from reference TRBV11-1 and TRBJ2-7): EAEVAQSPRYKITEKSQAVAFWCDPISGHATLYWYRQILGQGPELLVQFQDESVVDDSQLPKDRFSAERLKGVDSTLKIQPAELGDSAMYLCASSYSGQGYEQYFGPGTRLTVT.

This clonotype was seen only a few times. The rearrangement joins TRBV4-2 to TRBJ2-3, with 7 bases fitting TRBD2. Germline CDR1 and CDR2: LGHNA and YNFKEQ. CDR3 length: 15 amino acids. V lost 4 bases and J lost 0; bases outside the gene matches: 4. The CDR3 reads CASSRTSDSTDTQYF. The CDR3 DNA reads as TGTGCCAGCAGCCGAACTAGCGATAGCACAGATACGCAGTATTTT.

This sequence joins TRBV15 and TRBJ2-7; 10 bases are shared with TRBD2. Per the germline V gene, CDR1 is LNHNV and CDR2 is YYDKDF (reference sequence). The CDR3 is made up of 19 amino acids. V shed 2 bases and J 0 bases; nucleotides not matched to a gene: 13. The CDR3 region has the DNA TGTGCCACCAGCAGAAGGTTCTCTAGCGGGGGCCTAAGCTCCTACGAGCAGTACTTC. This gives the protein CATSRRFSSGGLSSYEQYF. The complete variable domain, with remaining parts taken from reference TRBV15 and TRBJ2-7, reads DAMVIQNPRYQVTQFGKPVTLSCSQTLNHNVMYWYQQKSSQAPKLLFHYYDKDFNNEADTPDNFQSRRPNTSFCFLDIRSPGLGDTAMYLCATSRRFSSGGLSSYEQYFGPGTRLTVT.

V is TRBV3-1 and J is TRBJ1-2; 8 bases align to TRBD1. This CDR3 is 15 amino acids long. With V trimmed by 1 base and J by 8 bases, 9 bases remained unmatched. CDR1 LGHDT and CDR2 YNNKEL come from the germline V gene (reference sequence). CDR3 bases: TGTGCCAGCAGCCAAGGAGCGACAGGGGCGCTGGGCTACACCTTC. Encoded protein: CASSQGATGALGYTF.

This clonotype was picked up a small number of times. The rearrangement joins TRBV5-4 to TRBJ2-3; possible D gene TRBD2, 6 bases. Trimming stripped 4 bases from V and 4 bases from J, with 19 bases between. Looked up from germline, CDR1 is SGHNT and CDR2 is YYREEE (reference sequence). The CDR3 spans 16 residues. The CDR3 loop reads CASSRGTHGGADTQYF. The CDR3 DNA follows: TGTGCCAGCAGCCGCGGGACTCACGGCGGTGCAGATACGCAGTATTTT.

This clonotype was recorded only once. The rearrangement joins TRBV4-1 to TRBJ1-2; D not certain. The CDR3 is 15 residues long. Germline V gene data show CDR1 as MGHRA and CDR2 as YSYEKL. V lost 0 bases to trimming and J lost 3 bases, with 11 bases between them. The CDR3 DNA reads TGCGCCAGCAGCCAAGACTTGGCCGTCTACTATGGCTACACCTTC. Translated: CASSQDLAVYYGYTF.

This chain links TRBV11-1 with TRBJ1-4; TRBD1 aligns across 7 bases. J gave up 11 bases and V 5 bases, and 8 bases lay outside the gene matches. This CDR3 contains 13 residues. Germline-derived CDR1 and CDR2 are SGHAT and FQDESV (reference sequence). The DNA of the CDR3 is TGTGCCAGCAGCCCCCGACAGGGTCGGAAACTGTTTTTT. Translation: CASSPRQGRKLFF.

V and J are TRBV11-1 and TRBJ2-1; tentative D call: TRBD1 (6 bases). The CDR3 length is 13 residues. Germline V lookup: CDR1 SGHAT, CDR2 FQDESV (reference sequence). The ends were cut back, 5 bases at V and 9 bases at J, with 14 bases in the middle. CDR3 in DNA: TGTGCCAGCAGCGAAACAACAGGGAGTGAGCAGTTCTTC. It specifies CASSETTGSEQFF. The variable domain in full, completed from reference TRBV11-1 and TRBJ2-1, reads EAEVAQSPRYKITEKSQAVAFWCDPISGHATLYWYRQILGQGPELLVQFQDESVVDDSQLPKDRFSAERLKGVDSTLKIQPAELGDSAMYLCASSETTGSEQFFGPGTRLTVL.

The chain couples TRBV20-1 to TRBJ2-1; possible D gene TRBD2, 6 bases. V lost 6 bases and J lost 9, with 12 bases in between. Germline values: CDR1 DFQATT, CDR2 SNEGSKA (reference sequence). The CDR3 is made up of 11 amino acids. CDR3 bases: TGCAGTGCCACGGCGACTAGTGAGCAGTTCTTC. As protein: CSATATSEQFF.

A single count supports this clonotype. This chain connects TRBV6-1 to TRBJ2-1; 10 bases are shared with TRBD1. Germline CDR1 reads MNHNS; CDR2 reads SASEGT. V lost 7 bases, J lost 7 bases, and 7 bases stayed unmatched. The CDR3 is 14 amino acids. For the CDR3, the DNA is TGTGCCAGCACCGAGCGGACAGGGGGTAATGAGCAGTTCTTC. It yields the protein CASTERTGGNEQFF.

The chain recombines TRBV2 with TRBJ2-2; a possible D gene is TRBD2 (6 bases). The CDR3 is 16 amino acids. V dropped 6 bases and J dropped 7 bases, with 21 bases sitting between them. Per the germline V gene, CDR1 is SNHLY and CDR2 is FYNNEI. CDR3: CASRLFGGFGVGELFF. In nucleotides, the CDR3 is TGTGCCAGCAGGCTCTTCGGGGGATTTGGGGTCGGGGAGCTGTTTTTT.

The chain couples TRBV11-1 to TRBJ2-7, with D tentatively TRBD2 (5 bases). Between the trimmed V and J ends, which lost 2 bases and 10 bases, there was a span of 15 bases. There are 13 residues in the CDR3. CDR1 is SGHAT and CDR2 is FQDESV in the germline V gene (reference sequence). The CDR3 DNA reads TGTGCCAGCAGCTTATCCCCTAGCATGGTTCAGTACGTC. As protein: CASSLSPSMVQYV.

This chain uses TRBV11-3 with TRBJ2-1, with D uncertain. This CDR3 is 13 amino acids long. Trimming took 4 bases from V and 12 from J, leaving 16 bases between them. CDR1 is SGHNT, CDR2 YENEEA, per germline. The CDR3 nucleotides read TGTGCCAGCAGCTCCCCCTTGGACCCAAGGCAGTTCTTC. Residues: CASSSPLDPRQFF.

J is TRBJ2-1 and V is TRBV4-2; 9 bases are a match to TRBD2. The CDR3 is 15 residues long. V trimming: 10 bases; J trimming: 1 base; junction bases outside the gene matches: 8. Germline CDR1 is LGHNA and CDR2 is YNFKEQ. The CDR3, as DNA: TGTGCCACGTATGGGAGCGGGAGGTCCTACAATGAGCAGTTCTTC. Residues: CATYGSGRSYNEQFF.

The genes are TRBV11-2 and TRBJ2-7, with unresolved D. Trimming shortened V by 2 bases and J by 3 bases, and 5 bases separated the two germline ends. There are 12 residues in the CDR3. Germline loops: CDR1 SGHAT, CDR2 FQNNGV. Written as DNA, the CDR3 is TGTGCCAGCAGCTTAAGCCTCTACGAGCAGTACTTC. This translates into CASSLSLYEQYF.

The DNA for the CDR3 is TGTGCCAGCAGCCCCGACAGGGGCGAAAGTCATAGCAATCAGCCCCAGCATTTT. Protein: CASSPDRGESHSNQPQHF. The chain employs TRBV13 and TRBJ1-5; 8 nucleotides match TRBD1. The CDR3 spans 18 residues. V lost 5 bases and J lost 0; bases outside the gene matches: 12. Germline assignment: CDR1 PRHDT and CDR2 FYEKMQ (reference sequence).

DNA of the CDR3: TGCGCCAGCAGCTTGACCTCCAACACCGGGGAGCTGTTTTTT. Protein product: CASSLTSNTGELFF. V is TRBV5-1 and J is TRBJ2-2, with D unresolved. Trimming took off 1 base at V and 2 bases at J, with 6 bases between the two ends. The germline gives CDR1 SGHRS, CDR2 YFSETQ. This CDR3 comprises 14 residues.

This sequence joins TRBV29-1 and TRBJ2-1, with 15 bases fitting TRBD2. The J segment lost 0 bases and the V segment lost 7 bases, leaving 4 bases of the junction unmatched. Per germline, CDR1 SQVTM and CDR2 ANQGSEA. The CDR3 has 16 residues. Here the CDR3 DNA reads TGCAGCGGTGGACTAGCGGGAGGGAGCTCCTACAATGAGCAGTTCTTC. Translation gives CSGGLAGGSSYNEQFF.